Below, one T cell receptor (beta chain) is given with its context. Its cognate antigen has yet to be identified. No much larger clonotype is one base removed from it; base qualities were not supplied. Collaborating institutions collected whole blood in K2EDTA tubes following their own protocols. For TCRbeta analysis, collaborators shipped samples as frozen whole blood, isolated PBMCs, or DNA extracted from either of those sample types. This specimen belongs to a study of blood T cell repertoires in COVID-19 (dated by TCRdb to the early 2020s). With regard to the full study: Samples from collaborators originated in the United States, Italy and Spain and spanned both the acute and convalescent phases of COVID-19. The prospective study material was composed of cDNA or gDNA derived from T cells, B-cell-depleted T cells, or PBMCs. Subjects who had been exposed to COVID-19, were actively infected with it, or had recovered from it provided the deeply sampled blood TCRbeta repertoires that made up the dataset. The repertoires were released in a freely available public database meant as a resource for research on the immune response to SARS-CoV-2. The samples were drawn from the first 160 participants of the ongoing ImmuneRACE study and from about 1,200 subjects provided by 6 global collaborators. The sample metadata nearly always contained a de-identified subject ID, COVID-19 status, age in years and sex. Where HLA class I and class II types were available, the types were taken from metadata supplied by the sample provider, not from assay-based typing. Broader findings and caveats from the paper: The quantity of clinical and demographic metadata differed by source and by participant and was supplied without curation.

Reading the germline V gene (reference sequence) gives CDR1 LGHDT and CDR2 YNNKEL. The CDR3, cysteine through phenylalanine, is 15 amino acids long. Only the CDR3 DNA is retained, 45 bases long and in frame from the first base. V is pruned by 1 base and J by 4 bases, leaving 5 bases of the junction without a gene match. The immunoSEQ Assay, a bias-controlled multiplex PCR, was used to amplify TCRbeta CDR3 regions from genomic DNA. The published analysis was carried out like this. The number of nucleated cells in each sample was estimated by amplification of reference gene primers within the assay. Sequence reads were collapsed and filtered to measure the absolute abundance of every unique TCRbeta CDR3 rearrangement. For each sample, productive Simpson clonality was calculated as the square root of Simpson's diversity index over productive rearrangements. TCRdb's version of the immuneACCESS table is confined to in-frame rearrangements and falls short of the full clone set. An unresolved V gene accounts for under half of the shortfall where checked; the remainder is of unknown origin. V and J calls and clone size are as listed in that table; D and trimming were resolved from the DNA. This sample lists under 300,000 clones; 89% were detected once. Of the sample, approximately 2.2% is held by the ten largest clones.

Sequenced sample: peripheral blood. This TCR was sampled from a man over 45 with acute or convalescent COVID-19. The chain was built from TRBV3-1 (or the pseudogene TRBV3-2) and TRBJ1-1; 8 nucleotides in the junction match TRBD1. At the DNA level, the sequence is TGTGCCAGCAGCCAAGCGGACAGGGTGTTCACTGAAGCTTTCTTT. Protein translation: CASSQADRVFTEAFF.